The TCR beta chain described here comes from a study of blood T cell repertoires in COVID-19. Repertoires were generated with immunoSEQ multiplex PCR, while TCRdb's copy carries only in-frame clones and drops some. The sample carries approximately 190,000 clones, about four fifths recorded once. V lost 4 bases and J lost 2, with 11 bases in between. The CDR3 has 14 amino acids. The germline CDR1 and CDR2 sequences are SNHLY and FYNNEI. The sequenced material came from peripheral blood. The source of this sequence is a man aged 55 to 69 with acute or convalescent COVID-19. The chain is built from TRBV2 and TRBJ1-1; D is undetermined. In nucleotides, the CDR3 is TGTGCCAGCAGTGCGAGAAACAGAAACACTGAAGCTTTCTTT. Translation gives CASSARNRNTEAFF.